This T cell receptor (beta chain) stems from a study of blood T cell repertoires in COVID-19. Germline assignment: CDR1 KGHDR and CDR2 SFDVKD. This CDR3 comprises 19 residues. V gave up 5 bases and J gave up 0 bases; unmatched junction bases: 13. Here immunoSEQ multiplex PCR was the method, and the copy in TCRdb shows in-frame clones only, minus some. The data contain some 170,000 clones, approximately 95% of them singletons. Sample: peripheral blood. The J gene is TRBJ2-2, the V gene TRBV24-1, with TRBD1 matching over 8 bases. This sequence was found in a woman aged 55-70 years with COVID-19, enrolled during active disease. The CDR3 is CATSAPVQWDRTNTGELFF. In nucleotides, the CDR3 is TGTGCCACCAGTGCCCCTGTCCAATGGGACAGGACGAACACCGGGGAGCTGTTTTTT.